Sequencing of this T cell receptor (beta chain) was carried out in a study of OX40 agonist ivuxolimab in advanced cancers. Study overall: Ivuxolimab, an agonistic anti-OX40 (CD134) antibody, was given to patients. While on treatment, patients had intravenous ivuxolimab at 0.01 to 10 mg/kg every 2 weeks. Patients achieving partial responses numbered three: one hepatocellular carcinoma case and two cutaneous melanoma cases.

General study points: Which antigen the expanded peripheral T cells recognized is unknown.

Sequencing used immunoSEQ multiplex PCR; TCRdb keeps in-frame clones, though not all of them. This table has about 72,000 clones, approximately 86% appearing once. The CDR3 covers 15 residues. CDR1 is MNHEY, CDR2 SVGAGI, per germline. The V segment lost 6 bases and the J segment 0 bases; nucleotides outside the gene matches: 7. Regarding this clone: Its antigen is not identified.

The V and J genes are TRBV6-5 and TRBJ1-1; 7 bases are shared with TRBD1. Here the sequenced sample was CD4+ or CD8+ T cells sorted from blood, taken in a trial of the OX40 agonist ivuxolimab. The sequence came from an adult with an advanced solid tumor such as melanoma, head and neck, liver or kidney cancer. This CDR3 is CASRPWDSMNTEAFF. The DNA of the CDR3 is TGTGCCAGCAGGCCTTGGGACAGCATGAACACTGAAGCTTTCTTT.